A single sample is the source of the 28 T cell receptor beta chains below, sequenced in a study of regulatory T cells in long-lasting Graves disease (dated by TCRdb to about 2021). Explained via the paper, the time point label denotes: newly diagnosed GD, antithyroid drugs for less than 3 months. RNA was extracted from PBMCs in TRIzol for both TCR sequencing and RNA sequencing. Library construction relied on multiplex PCR. The data were produced on an Illumina HiSeq 4000. To build TCR beta libraries, CDR3 regions were amplified by Arm-PCR using iRepertoire HTBI primers. In-frame beta chains were kept once TCRdb had trimmed the public reads at Q25 with fastp and called clones with MiXCR. A single entry per CDR3 protein holds the most common genes and DNA from its merged rows. The sample yields over 300,000 distinct CDR3 sequences; about 16% were counted once. The ten largest clones represent 22% of the sample.

The material sequenced was peripheral blood mononuclear cells (PBMCs), taken at new diagnosis, from a patient treated with antithyroid drugs. The receptors stem from a female donor with Graves disease.

J is TRBJ1-3 and V is TRBV6-1; D possibly corresponds to TRBD1 (6 bases). The CDR3 spans 14 residues. V was clipped by 6 bases and J by 7 bases, with 16 bases between them. Germline-derived CDR1 and CDR2 are MNHNS and SASEGT. The CDR3: CASSWGPRGNTIYF. The CDR3 DNA follows: TGTGCCAGCAGCTGGGGACCGAGGGGGAACACCATATATTTT.

As DNA, the CDR3 is TGCGCCAGCAGCCAGACGGACAGGGTAGGCAATCAGCCCCAGCATTTT. The encoded protein is CASSQTDRVGNQPQHF. V is TRBV4-1 and J is TRBJ1-5; TRBD1 matches 8 bases. The CDR3 sequence is 16 residues long. The germline V gene encodes CDR1 MGHRA and CDR2 YSYEKL. The trim removed 3 bases at V and 2 bases at J, leaving 6 bases unmatched.

This clonotype was recorded many times. V usage is TRBV7-9 and J usage is TRBJ2-5, with D possibly matching TRBD2 (5 bases). The CDR3 totals 14 residues. Deletions cut 0 bases from V and 2 bases from J, with 7 bases between. The germline V gene has CDR1 SEHNR and CDR2 FQNEAQ (reference sequence). The CDR3 reads CASSLAREQETQYF. CDR3 DNA: TGTGCCAGCAGCTTAGCGAGGGAACAAGAGACCCAGTACTTC.

On this clonotype itself: One base away lies a much larger clone, so this may be a sequencing read error. The V call is TRBV7-9, the J call TRBJ2-7; perhaps TRBD1 as D (5 bases). This CDR3 comprises 13 residues. Per the germline V gene, CDR1 is SEHNR and CDR2 is FQNEAQ (reference sequence). The CDR3: CANSFGHSSEQYF. CDR3 sequence (DNA): TGTGCCAACAGCTTTGGACATTCATCCGAGCAGTACTTC.

Ten or more counts support this clonotype. This chain links TRBV20-1 with TRBJ2-7; 8 bases fit TRBD1. Looked up from germline, CDR1 is DFQATT and CDR2 is SNEGSKA (reference sequence). With 5 bases clipped from V and 3 bases from J, the junction kept 6 bases outside the gene matches. The CDR3 contains 13 residues. The CDR3, as DNA: TGCAGTGCTCAGGGGGCTACACTCTACGAGCAGTACTTC. It yields the protein CSAQGATLYEQYF.

Many counts were recorded for this clonotype. The chain links TRBV11-2 to TRBJ1-1; no clear D gene. The CDR3 has 14 residues. Germline lookup yields CDR1 SGHAT and CDR2 FQNNGV. The V end was cut by 5 bases, the J end by 5 bases, with 15 bases between. The DNA for the CDR3 is TGTGCCAGCAGCGCCGTCGATATTGGAACTGAAGCTTTCTTT. Protein sequence: CASSAVDIGTEAFF.

With regard to this clonotype: Possible read error: a much larger clone is one base away. This chain uses TRBV6-1 with TRBJ2-1; 14 nucleotides agree with TRBD2. With 7 bases clipped from V and 5 bases from J, the junction kept 1 base outside the gene matches. Per the germline V gene, CDR1 is MNHNS and CDR2 is SASEGT. The CDR3 sequence is 14 residues long. In DNA form, the CDR3 reads TGTGCCAGCAAGACTAGCGGGGGGGACAATGAGCAGTTCTTC. Its translation is CASKTSGGDNEQFF.

This clonotype appeared many times. The V call is TRBV20-1, the J call TRBJ2-1; D call uncertain. The CDR3 spans 13 residues. Trimming took off 3 bases at V and 3 bases at J, with 9 bases between the two ends. CDR1 DFQATT and CDR2 SNEGSKA come from the germline V gene (reference sequence). CDR3 sequence (DNA): TGCAGTGCTAGTCGCCTAGACTACAATGAGCAGTTCTTC. Amino acids: CSASRLDYNEQFF.

This clonotype was picked up many times. The chain carries TRBV12-3 or TRBV12-4 and TRBJ2-7; 7 bases fit TRBD1. J was trimmed by 6 bases and V by 6 bases; bases with no gene match: 8. CDR3 length equals 13 residues. As DNA, the CDR3 is TGTGCCAGCAGCCACCAGACAGGGCTCGAGCAGTACTTC. As protein: CASSHQTGLEQYF.

This clonotype appeared many times. V usage is TRBV9 and J usage is TRBJ2-3; D gene unclear. Looked up from germline, CDR1 is SGDLS and CDR2 is YYNGEE. V gave up 7 bases and J gave up 4 bases, with 10 bases separating them. The CDR3 sequence is 12 residues long. The CDR3, as DNA: TGTGCCAGCTGTTTAGGTGCAGATACGCAGTATTTT. Its protein is CASCLGADTQYF. The whole variable domain, filled in from reference TRBV9 and TRBJ2-3, reads DSGVTQTPKHLITATGQRVTLRCSPRSGDLSVYWYQQSLDQGLQFLIQYYNGEERAKGNILERFSAQQFPDLHSELNLSSLELGDSALYFCASCLGADTQYFGPGTRLTVL.

The V call is TRBV6-1, the J call TRBJ2-7; tentatively, D is TRBD1 (5 bases). The CDR3 length is 14 residues. Trimming cost V 7 bases and J 1 base, with 14 bases left between them. Germline V CDR1 and CDR2: MNHNS, SASEGT. As DNA, the CDR3 is TGTGCCAGCACGACGAAGGGGAATTCCTACGAGCAGTACTTC. Translated, it gives CASTTKGNSYEQYF.

The chain recombines TRBV10-3 with TRBJ2-7; TRBD1 matches 9 bases. After removal of 3 bases from V and 9 bases from J, the junction contained 12 bases not matched to a gene. The CDR3 extends over 15 amino acids. Germline values: CDR1 ENHRY, CDR2 SYGVKD. The CDR3 coding sequence is TGTGCCATCAGTGATCCGGGACAGGGTCAGGTCGGGCAGTACTTC. Translation gives CAISDPGQGQVGQYF.

At least ten counts were recorded for this clonotype. The rearrangement joins TRBV7-6 to TRBJ1-1; TRBD1 might be the D (5 bases). The V and J ends lost 2 bases and 7 bases respectively, with 17 bases between them. There are 15 residues in the CDR3. Per the germline V gene, CDR1 is SGHVS and CDR2 is FNYEAQ. CDR3 protein: CASSLLASEGFEAFF. CDR3 coding DNA: TGTGCCAGCAGCTTACTGGCCTCGGAGGGGTTTGAAGCTTTCTTT.

The chain links TRBV28 to TRBJ1-5; 7 bases match TRBD1. The length of the CDR3 is 16 residues. J was trimmed by 4 bases and V by 6 bases; bases with no gene match: 12. Germline values: CDR1 MDHEN, CDR2 SYDVKM. CDR3 amino acids: CASSGSDRVRNQPQHF. In nucleotides, the CDR3 is TGTGCCAGCAGCGGTTCTGACAGGGTAAGGAATCAGCCCCAGCATTTT.

This clonotype was observed many times. This chain connects TRBV7-3 to TRBJ1-5; D is unresolved. Germline V lookup: CDR1 SGHTA, CDR2 FQGTGA. This CDR3 has 13 residues. The V and J ends lost 1 base and 7 bases respectively, with 8 bases between them. The CDR3 loop reads CASSLMPGQPQHF. CDR3 nucleotides: TGTGCCAGCAGCTTAATGCCTGGGCAGCCCCAGCATTTT. The whole variable domain, remainder taken from reference TRBV7-3 and TRBJ1-5, is GAGVSQTPSNKVTEKGKYVELRCDPISGHTALYWYRQSLGQGPEFLIYFQGTGAADDSGLPNDRFFAVRPEGSVSTLKIQRTERGDSAVYLCASSLMPGQPQHFGDGTRLSIL.

This clonotype has ten or more counts. The genes are TRBV24-1 and TRBJ2-7; D is possibly TRBD1 (5 bases). V was pared by 3 bases and J by 1 base, with 12 bases between. Germline V gives CDR1 KGHDR, CDR2 SFDVKD. The CDR3 runs to 15 residues. CDR3 sequence: CATSDSATESYEQYF. CDR3 nucleotide sequence: TGTGCCACCAGTGATAGTGCGACAGAGTCCTACGAGCAGTACTTC.

This clonotype was detected a few times. A much more abundant neighbour one base away suggests this may be a read error. V usage is TRBV7-2 and J usage is TRBJ2-1, with D perhaps TRBD2 (6 bases). This CDR3 region has 17 residues. Germline CDR1 reads SGHTA; CDR2 reads FQGNSA. CDR3 nucleotides: TGTGCCGGCAGCCCCCCCTCGGGGACTTACTCCTACAATGAGCAGTTCTTC. Translating it yields CAGSPPSGTYSYNEQFF.

There are a few counts of this clonotype. The chain employs TRBV25-1 and TRBJ1-2; tentative D call: TRBD1 (5 bases). Per the germline V gene, CDR1 is MGHDK and CDR2 is SYGVNS. The CDR3 sequence is 14 residues long. V was clipped by 6 bases and J by 4 bases, with 15 bases between them. CDR3 amino acids: CASRQAGELYGYTF. The DNA for the CDR3 is TGTGCCAGCAGGCAGGCGGGGGAGCTCTATGGCTACACCTTC.

Ten or more counts support this clonotype. J is TRBJ2-2 and V is TRBV28; D gene uncertain. V gave up 9 bases and J gave up 0 bases, with 11 bases separating them. Germline CDR1 reads MDHEN; CDR2 reads SYDVKM. CDR3 size: 14 residues. CDR3 in DNA: TGTGCCAGTCTGCCGCCCCCGAACACCGGGGAGCTGTTTTTT. It is translated as CASLPPPNTGELFF.

This clonotype was recorded many times. The chain is built from TRBV5-1 and TRBJ2-3; 9 bases agree with TRBD2. From germline, CDR1 is SGHRS and CDR2 YFSETQ. With 0 bases clipped from V and 1 base from J, the junction kept 6 bases outside the gene matches. The CDR3 runs to 17 residues. In DNA form, the CDR3 reads TGCGCCAGCAGCTTGGGTCACGCGGGAGGGGGCACAGATACGCAGTATTTT. Translating gives CASSLGHAGGGTDTQYF.

Points on this clonotype: One end of the junction does not line up with germline, which may come from a read error. The rearrangement uses TRBV11-2 and TRBJ2-1; 10 positions match TRBD2. CDR3 size: 15 residues. Germline loops: CDR1 SGHAT, CDR2 FQNNGV. The chain's CDR3 is CAGSYQREGYNEQFF. The CDR3 DNA reads TGTGCCGGCAGCTATCAGCGGGAGGGCTACAATGAGCAGTTCTTC. The complete variable domain, with remaining parts taken from reference TRBV11-2 and TRBJ2-1, reads EAGVAQSPRYKIIEKRQSVAFWCNPISGHATLYWYQQILGQGPKLLIQFQNNGVVDDSQLPKDRFSAERLKGVDSTLKIQPAKLEDSAVYLCAGSYQREGYNEQFFGPGTRLTVL.

V and J are TRBV9 and TRBJ2-1; 9 bases map to TRBD2. CDR1 SGDLS and CDR2 YYNGEE come from the germline V gene. This CDR3 region has 20 residues. V gave up 4 bases and J gave up 5 bases; unmatched junction bases: 22. The DNA of the CDR3 is TGTGCCAGCAGCTCCCCCAGGGACTGGCGGGGGGGCCCTCTGCACAATGAGCAGTTCTTC. This sequence encodes CASSSPRDWRGGPLHNEQFF.

This clonotype has ten or more counts. V and J are TRBV7-9 and TRBJ1-5, with D possibly TRBD1 on 6 matching bases. Germline CDR1 SEHNR, CDR2 FQNEAQ (reference sequence). Trimming stripped 3 bases from V and 0 bases from J, with 9 bases between. The CDR3 runs to 15 residues. CDR3 DNA: TGTGCCAGCAGCTTGGGGGGCGGTAGCAATCAGCCCCAGCATTTT. This gives the protein CASSLGGGSNQPQHF.

In its sample, this clonotype was seen many times. The chain uses TRBV15 and TRBJ2-3; 16 bases fit TRBD2. The CDR3 loop spans 19 amino acids. Germline CDR1 LNHNV, CDR2 YYDKDF (reference sequence). The V gene end was trimmed by 4 bases and the J gene end by 3 bases; junction bases not matched to a gene: 10. The DNA for the CDR3 is TGTGCCACCAGCAAAGGTCCCGGGACTAGCGGGAGGGTGACAGATACGCAGTATTTT. Translating gives CATSKGPGTSGRVTDTQYF.

The gene calls are TRBV6-5 and TRBJ2-7; 8 positions match TRBD1. CDR1 and CDR2 from the germline V gene are MNHEY and SVGAGI. The CDR3 contains 15 residues. The junction had 8 bases not matched to a gene; V was cut back by 4 bases and J by 3 bases. CDR3 DNA: TGTGCCAGCAGTTCTTCCGCTGGGACAGGCTACGAGCAGTACTTC. Translation gives CASSSSAGTGYEQYF.

This clonotype was seen a handful of times. The rearrangement links TRBV28 to TRBJ1-5; 9 bases match TRBD1. The CDR3 contains 13 residues. With 9 bases clipped from V and 7 bases from J, the junction kept 7 bases outside the gene matches. CDR1 is MDHEN, CDR2 SYDVKM, per germline. CDR3 region: CASGQGFYQPQHF. Written as DNA, the CDR3 is TGTGCCAGTGGACAGGGGTTTTACCAGCCCCAGCATTTT. Drawing the rest from reference TRBV28 and TRBJ1-5, the complete variable domain is DVKVTQSSRYLVKRTGEKVFLECVQDMDHENMFWYRQDPGLGLRLIYFSYDVKMKEKGDIPEGYSVSREKKERFSLILESASTNQTSMYLCASGQGFYQPQHFGDGTRLSIL.

J is TRBJ1-4 and V is TRBV29-1; D gene unclear. V shed 0 bases and J shed 0 bases, with 5 bases lying between them. CDR1 and CDR2 (germline): SQVTM, ANQGSEA. This CDR3 has 14 amino acids. The CDR3 here is CSVEDPATNEKLFF. DNA for the CDR3: TGCAGCGTTGAAGACCCTGCAACTAATGAAAAACTGTTTTTT.

This clonotype has a count of ten or more. The chain has TRBV29-1 and TRBJ2-7; 7 bases agree with TRBD1. The CDR3 runs 14 residues. After removal of 0 bases from V and 1 base from J, the junction contained 3 bases not matched to a gene. CDR1 is SQVTM, CDR2 ANQGSEA, per germline. In nucleotides, the CDR3 is TGCAGCGTTGAAGACAGGGGGTATTCCTACGAGCAGTACTTC. It translates to CSVEDRGYSYEQYF.